The 6 T cell receptor beta chains given below trace back to one sample, sequenced in a study of cytotoxic CD8 clonotypes in ibrutinib-treated CLL. TCRdb's copy holds only in-frame clones and misses some; the assay was immunoSEQ multiplex PCR. The repertoire holds about 72,000 clones, roughly 72% seen once, with roughly 6% in the top ten. The sample in question was PBMCs, obtained after 12 months of ibrutinib treatment. The receptors derive from a human donor with chronic lymphocytic leukemia.

The chain is built from TRBV30 and TRBJ1-2; D possibly corresponds to TRBD1 (6 bases). The CDR3 covers 16 residues. V was clipped by 1 base and J by 0 bases, with 15 bases between them. Germline V gene sequence: CDR1 GTSNPN, CDR2 SVGIG (reference sequence). CDR3 nucleotides: TGTGCCTGGAGTGCCGAATCAGGGGACGCTAACTATGGCTACACCTTC. It encodes CAWSAESGDANYGYTF. The variable domain in full, with the rest retrieved from reference TRBV30 and TRBJ1-2, is SQTIHQWPATLVQPVGSPLSLECTVEGTSNPNLYWYRQAAGRGLQLLFYSVGIGQISSEVPQNLSASRPQDRQFILSSKKLLLSDSGFYLCAWSAESGDANYGYTFGSGTRLTVV.

This clone came up a few times. The rearrangement joins TRBV4-3 to TRBJ2-5; possibly TRBD2 for D (7 bases). The CDR3 length is 16 residues. In germline, CDR1 is LGHNA, CDR2 YSLEER. Trimming pared 0 bases from V and 3 bases from J, leaving 14 bases between. DNA for the CDR3: TGCGCCAGCAGCCAAGAAATCGGGGGGCTGGAAGAGACCCAGTACTTC. It encodes CASSQEIGGLEETQYF.

The gene calls are TRBV6-5 and TRBJ2-3; D not resolved. The length of the CDR3 is 14 residues. Germline V gene lookup returns CDR1 MNHEY and CDR2 SVGAGI. V was pared by 4 bases and J by 0 bases, with 8 bases between. CDR3 nucleotide sequence: TGTGCCAGCAGTTCCCGAGGTAGCACAGATACGCAGTATTTT. It is translated as CASSSRGSTDTQYF.

This chain's CDR3 is CASSALRGGPQHF. As DNA, the CDR3 is TGTGCCAGCAGCGCTCTTCGTGGTGGACCCCAGCATTTT. This rearrangement joins TRBV9 to TRBJ1-5; D gene ambiguous. There are 13 residues in the CDR3. V was cut by 3 bases and J by 10 bases, with 14 bases left in between. Germline CDR1 reads SGDLS; CDR2 reads YYNGEE. The variable domain in full, with the rest retrieved from reference TRBV9 and TRBJ1-5, is DSGVTQTPKHLITATGQRVTLRCSPRSGDLSVYWYQQSLDQGLQFLIQYYNGEERAKGNILERFSAQQFPDLHSELNLSSLELGDSALYFCASSALRGGPQHFGDGTRLSIL.

The chain uses TRBV29-1 and TRBJ2-6, with a tentative D call TRBD2 (6 bases). The CDR3 covers 16 residues. Trimming stripped 6 bases from V and 0 bases from J, with 15 bases between. CDR1 and CDR2 from the germline V gene are SQVTM and ANQGSEA. CDR3 in DNA: TGCAGCGTAATCGGGAGACGCAGCTCTGGGGCCAACGTCCTGACTTTC. Translation: CSVIGRRSSGANVLTF.

The chain employs TRBV7-8 and TRBJ1-3, with D hard to call. CDR1 SGHVS and CDR2 FQNEAQ come from the germline V gene. The germline V and J ends were trimmed by 1 base and 0 bases, with 10 bases remaining between them. CDR3 length: 16 residues. The CDR3 is CASSLGLQSSGNTIYF. In DNA form, the CDR3 reads TGTGCCAGCAGCTTAGGTCTGCAGAGCTCTGGAAACACCATATATTTT.